This is a list of T cell receptor beta chains from one sample in a study of sequential checkpoint blockade in melanoma. Only in-frame clones appear in the TCRdb table, and some are missing; sequencing was by immunoSEQ multiplex PCR. The sample contains about 13,000 clones, roughly 27% of which appear only once. Here the sequenced sample was tumor tissue (inferred from file names), taken from a patient given nivolumab and ipilimumab in sequence. The receptor source for this set is a human donor with melanoma. Each CDR3 is given with its conserved first and last residue.

j_call v_call cdr3_length cdr3_aa
TRBJ1-1 TRBV28 15 CASPSGKGLDTEAFF
TRBJ1-3 TRBV29-1 13 CSVVSGSGNTIYF
TRBJ2-7 TRBV9 12 CASSFAGTEQYF
TRBJ1-1 TRBV28 14 CASSSLAMNTEAFF
TRBJ2-3 TRBV12-5 16 CASTLTATSSTDTQYF
TRBJ1-4 TRBV1 13 CASSQDRREKLFF
TRBJ2-6 TRBV6-8 17 CASSYRDRDAGANVLTF
TRBJ2-5 TRBV5-1 16 CASSLQAGGPGETQYF
TRBJ2-2 TRBV18 16 CASSPMDRGFTGELFF
TRBJ2-1 TRBV19 14 CASSILWDNNEQFF
TRBJ1-2 TRBV19 15 CASNPTGFGSYGYTF
TRBJ2-3 TRBV11-3 16 CASSLEGGLVTDTQYF
TRBJ2-7 TRBV29-1 14 CSVEVGTGGFEQYF
TRBJ2-1 TRBV5-1 18 CASSQDWASGRIGNEQFF
TRBJ2-7 TRBV15 17 CATSSVKLTGYGYEQYF
TRBJ2-1 TRBV11-3 15 CASSLMLGEYNEQFF
TRBJ1-2 TRBV28 15 CASSFQDRGSYGYTF
TRBJ2-1 TRBV19 21 CASSSDPEMMYRVGRRGKWFF
TRBJ2-5 TRBV11-3 14 CASSRSDSQGTQYF
TRBJ2-6 TRBV7-6 18 CASSWNLGRASGANVLTF
TRBJ2-2 TRBV14 16 CASSPPGLWGAGELFF
TRBJ2-7 TRBV6-8 14 CASSADRGIYEQYF
TRBJ1-1 TRBV28 16 CASRSTGAGANTEAFF
TRBJ2-2 TRBV19 16 CASSRPPGAKGRELFF
TRBJ2-7 TRBV5-1 14 CASSSSPGAYEQYF
TRBJ2-4 TRBV5-1 16 CASSLGQLLAKNIQYF
TRBJ2-1 TRBV6-8 12 CASGSTYNEQFF
TRBJ2-6 TRBV5-1 15 CASSPQGPGANVLTF
TRBJ2-5 TRBV6-8 15 CAIGGLGGLQETQYF
TRBJ2-5 TRBV18 17 CARKTGTPIVGWETQYF
TRBJ2-2 TRBV5-1 17 CASSPGISGAFGGELFF
TRBJ2-2 TRBV7-6 17 CASSLSLGQGYTGELFF
TRBJ2-7 TRBV11-3 18 CASSFGTRTTGSPAEQYF
TRBJ1-2 TRBV6-8 12 CASSSPGQGCTF
TRBJ2-2 TRBV6-8 13 CASSYRDTGELFF
TRBJ2-3 TRBV18 15 CASSPLALNEDTQYF
TRBJ2-5 TRBV29-1 14 CSVVFVTEQETQYF
TRBJ2-5 TRBV9 15 CASSDGSSGQETQYF
TRBJ2-1 TRBV29-1 12 CSVVAGVREQFF
TRBJ1-2 TRBV18 15 CASSAGQGANYGYTF
TRBJ2-2 TRBV11-3 16 CASSGGLAGNTGELFF
TRBJ2-1 TRBV18 17 CASSPAMGVGGNNEQFF
TRBJ2-7 TRBV5-1 15 CASSLARQGVVEQYF
TRBJ1-1 TRBV2 17 CASSTSGTGGGDTEAFF
TRBJ2-1 TRBV5-1 15 CASSLGGPLINEQFF
TRBJ2-7 TRBV11-3 15 CASSSSWTGVNEQYF
TRBJ1-1 TRBV11-3 16 CASSLGEGLVNTEAFF
TRBJ2-1 TRBV19 16 CASSIGRGGPYNEQFF
TRBJ1-5 TRBV19 12 CASRRGGQPQHF
TRBJ2-2 TRBV18 17 CASSPRGLAGAGGELFF
TRBJ1-5 TRBV18 16 CASSLMDRGGNQPQHF
TRBJ2-3 TRBV11-3 15 CASSFSGPSTDTQYF
TRBJ1-1 TRBV10-3 14 CAISEVTGGTEAFF
TRBJ2-2 TRBV15 14 CATSRAPTSGELFF
TRBJ2-5 TRBV28 16 CASSGIGTGQGETQYF
TRBJ2-5 TRBV2 15 CASRPGLAGGETQYF